This entry lists 3 T cell receptor beta chains sequenced from one sample in a study of CXCR3-negative and CXCR3-positive naive CD8 T cells. In preparing the TRB cDNA libraries, 5' RACE with UMI labels was used. TCRdb processed the 5' RACE reads again and assigns one entry to each CDR3 protein, with no DNA. The sample holds over 6,500 distinct CDR3 sequences. Sequencing was done on a sample of naive CXCR3- CD8+ T cells from blood. Subset reported: CD45RO-CCR7+CD27+CD95- naive CD8+ T cells lacking CXCR3 (TNR3-). These receptors were obtained from a human donor in good health. Some clones in this sample may be carry-over from other donors' samples.

The gene calls are TRBV4-1 and TRBJ2-5; TCRdb names TRBD1, which stays unverified in the absence of DNA. Germline CDR1 reads MGHRA; CDR2 reads YSYEKL. This CDR3 is 13 amino acids long. The CDR3 here is CASSIRQQETQYF.

This clonotype ranks as medium-sized in terms of frequency. V usage is TRBV7-2 and J usage is TRBJ2-3. The CDR3 has 15 amino acids. Per germline, CDR1 SGHTA and CDR2 FQGNSA. Here the CDR3 reads CASSLGLMGMDTQYF.

The rearrangement uses TRBV23-1 and TRBJ1-6; TCRdb indicates TRBD1, and absent DNA this call remains unverified. TRBV23-1 counts as an open reading frame of uncertain function. This CDR3 region has 18 residues. CDR3 residues: CATTFHPGQPVENSPLHF.